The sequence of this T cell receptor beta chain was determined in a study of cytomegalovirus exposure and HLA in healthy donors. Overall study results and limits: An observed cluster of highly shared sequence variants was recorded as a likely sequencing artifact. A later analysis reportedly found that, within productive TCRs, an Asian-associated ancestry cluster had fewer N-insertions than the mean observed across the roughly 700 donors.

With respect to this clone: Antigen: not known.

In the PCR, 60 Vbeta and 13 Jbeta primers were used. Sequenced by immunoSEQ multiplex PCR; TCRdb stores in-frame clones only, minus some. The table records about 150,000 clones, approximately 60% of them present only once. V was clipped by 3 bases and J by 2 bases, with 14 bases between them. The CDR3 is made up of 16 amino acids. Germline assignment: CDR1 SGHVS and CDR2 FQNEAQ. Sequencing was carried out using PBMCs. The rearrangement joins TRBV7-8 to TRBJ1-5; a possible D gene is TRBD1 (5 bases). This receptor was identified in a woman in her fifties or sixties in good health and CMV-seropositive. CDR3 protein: CASSLFPGGGNQPQHF. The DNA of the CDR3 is TGTGCCAGCAGCTTGTTTCCCGGGGGAGGCAATCAGCCCCAGCATTTT.